This TCR beta chain stems from a study of cytomegalovirus exposure and HLA in healthy donors. Overall study: Among fewer than 500 genotyped donors, about 85% fell in the Caucasian-associated ancestry cluster. General observations from the study: A later examination showed that TCR association rates differed by HLA locus, with DRB1 most and HLA-C fewest. Investigators reported 150 to 200 TCR beta chains as tied to cytomegalovirus.

The CDR3 spans 14 residues. V was clipped by 6 bases and J by 2 bases; unmatched bases: 6. The germline CDR1 and CDR2 sequences are MNHNS and SASEGT. Points on this clone: The antigen is unknown.

Vbeta (60) and Jbeta (13) primers were used in the PCR. Clones were sequenced by immunoSEQ multiplex PCR, and TCRdb holds only the in-frame ones, with some missing. This table has approximately 65,000 clones, roughly two thirds appearing once. The genes are TRBV6-1 and TRBJ2-7; TRBD1 matches 8 bases. This TCR was sampled from a man in his forties in good health and CMV-seropositive. The sample comprised PBMCs. This CDR3 reads CASRTPGGAYEQYF. CDR3 nucleotides: TGTGCCAGCAGAACCCCAGGGGGCGCCTACGAGCAGTACTTC.